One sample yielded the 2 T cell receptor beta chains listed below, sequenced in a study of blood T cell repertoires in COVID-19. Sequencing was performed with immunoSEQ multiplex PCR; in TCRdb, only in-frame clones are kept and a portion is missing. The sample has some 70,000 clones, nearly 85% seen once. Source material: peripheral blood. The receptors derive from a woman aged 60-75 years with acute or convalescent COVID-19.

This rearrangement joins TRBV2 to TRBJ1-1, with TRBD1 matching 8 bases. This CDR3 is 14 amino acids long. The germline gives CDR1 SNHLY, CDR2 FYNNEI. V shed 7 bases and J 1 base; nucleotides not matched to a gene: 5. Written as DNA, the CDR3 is TGTGCCAGCACCGTGGACAGGGCGAACACTGAAGCTTTCTTT. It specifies CASTVDRANTEAFF.

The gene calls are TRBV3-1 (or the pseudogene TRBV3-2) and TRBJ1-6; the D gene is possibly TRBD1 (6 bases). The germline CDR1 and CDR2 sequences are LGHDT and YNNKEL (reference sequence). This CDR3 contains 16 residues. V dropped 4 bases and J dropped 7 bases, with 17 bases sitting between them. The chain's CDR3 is CASSLTRGGRNSPLHF. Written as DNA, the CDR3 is TGTGCCAGCAGCCTCACACGGGGGGGCCGGAATTCACCCCTCCACTTT.